This entry is about one T cell receptor beta chain. Which antigen it targets is not known. It has no much larger one-base neighbor in the sample; base qualities were not kept. The library was produced with the immunoSEQ multiplex PCR assay. A mixture of 60 forward primers for TCR Vbeta segments and 13 reverse primers for TCR Jbeta segments was used in the multiplex PCR. Amplification of the CDR3 region of rearranged TCR beta genes was performed with a multiplex PCR assay on genomic DNA. The Illumina HiSeq System was used to sequence the amplified TCR beta libraries as 87-base-pair reads. The study's own analysis went as follows. In a later analysis, roughly 80 million unique TCR beta chains were counted across the approximately 640 repertoires, and roughly 11 million of these chains were shared by at least two donors. A nearest-neighbor algorithm error-corrected the raw reads and collapsed the reads into unique sequences, merging closely related sequences to remove PCR and sequencing errors. To assign V, D and J gene segments, CDR3 sequences were aligned to IMGT reference sequences. For a sequence to be retained, a match of at least six nucleotides was required to both a V gene segment and a J gene segment. Rearrangements were called productive when the CDR3 lacked stop codons and stayed in frame with V and J; all others were non-productive. CDR3 was defined according to IMGT convention as the region running from the second conserved V-encoded cysteine to the conserved J-encoded phenylalanine. In an earlier analysis of some 550 of the donors, sequences lacking an unambiguous match to a single V gene segment were excluded. In an earlier analysis of about 590 of the donors, a V segment was called functional when productive rearrangements were above 56.7%, and segregating when the standard deviation between donors exceeded 5%. To diagnose cytomegalovirus status from the catalog of TCR beta chain sequences, a statistical classification framework was built. A later analysis assigned V and J genes by comparing TCR nucleotide sequences with IMGT/GENE-DB human TR gene sequences. A later analysis assigned CDR3 sequences and most-parsimonious VDJ recombination scenarios with the TCRdist pipeline. In a later analysis, each TCR beta chain was defined by its CDR3 amino acid sequence together with its V-gene family, and reads without a unique V-gene family were excluded. To address suspected cross-contamination and a sequencing artifact, a later analysis removed a few hundred highly shared, low-generation-probability nucleotide sequences. In a later analysis, a clonal expansion index was calculated for each public chain from normalized within-repertoire ranks of inferred template counts. In a later analysis, generation probabilities were computed with a VDJ recombination model fitted to out-of-frame rearrangements, and the resulting probabilities were checked against IGoR. A later analysis scored TCR-TCR, TCR-HLA and TCR-CMV co-occurrence with hypergeometric tests, applying a repertoire-size bias correction to TCR pairs. To estimate false discovery rates, a later analysis permuted the HLA or CMV assignments 20 times. In a later analysis, co-occurring TCRs were grouped using DBSCAN, and TCRdist sequence similarity was added for clustering within HLA-allele-positive subsets. For co-occurrence clustering, repertoires with fewer than 30,000 or more than 120,000 public chains were excluded, along with roughly five repertoires with anomalous nucleotide sharing. The clones in this table, taken by TCRdb from immuneACCESS, are in-frame only. Not every clone is retained; where verified, under half of the shortfall comes from an unresolved V gene, and the cause of the rest is unknown. V and J calls and clone size are as listed in that table; D and trimming were resolved from the DNA. The sample has over 200,000 clones on record, 77% of them singletons. About 2.5% of the sample lies in the top ten.

The data are from a study of cytomegalovirus exposure and HLA in healthy donors (dated by TCRdb to the late 2010s). In the study overall: In an earlier analysis of about 560 of the donors, 250 to 350 Gb of sequence data and 117 million unique TCR beta sequences from approximately 180 million T cells were reported. Besides the first cohort of hundreds of subjects, a separate validation cohort made up of around 120 different subjects was used. Typing coverage varied by locus: about 620-640 donors for A, B, C, DRB1 and DQB1; under 550 for DQA1; more than 600 for DPA1; 450 to 480 for DPB1. Rather than drawing on any new phenotypic data, the later analysis identified candidate immune exposures from TCR beta sequences and the way those sequences occurred across donors. On average, roughly 240,000 unique TCR beta nucleotide sequences were sequenced per donor among about 400 genotyped donors of the cohort, with roughly 18% of those sequences being non-productive. A later genetic analysis used genome-wide SNP genotypes for about 65% of the 666 donors, treating that subset as a discovery cohort. The study was designed to test whether signatures of past pathogen exposure could be identified by cataloging public T cell receptors. About 280 gigabases of sequencing data and tens of millions of unique TCR sequences were included in an early release covering roughly 700 HLA-typed donors. A later analysis re-examined previously published TCR beta repertoires from more than 600 donors and added high-resolution HLA genotyping to investigate patterns of TCR occurrence. An earlier analysis of 587 of the donors used high-throughput TCR beta sequencing to judge whether each TCR beta V gene segment behaved as functional or pseudogenic. To predict cytomegalovirus infection status, the study combined high-throughput TCR immunosequencing, statistical association of individual TCRs with disease status, and machine learning. Donor age, sex, ethnicity and CMV serostatus were compiled alongside the repertoire data. The genetic ancestry cluster associated with self-reported Caucasian donors included about four fifths of the roughly 360 genotyped donors. The study used immunosequencing to profile the T cell repertoires of hundreds of subjects and linked those repertoires to cytomegalovirus serostatus. Every repertoire in the discovery cohort had been generated on one and the same sequencing platform. Because of strong linkage in the cohort, roughly five DR-DQ haplotypes were treated as single units for association and clustering. HLA typing included class I and class II loci at four-digit resolution. Findings and caveats that apply to the study as a whole: The authors suggested that the approach could potentially be extended to other disease states and immunological phenotypes. The study listed around 160 TCR beta chains as associated with cytomegalovirus. A later analysis reported that several top co-occurrence clusters appeared linked to parvovirus B19, influenza, CMV and Epstein-Barr virus. The 87-base-pair reads could not distinguish some IMGT-functional V segments, including TRBV6-2 and TRBV6-3, so those segments were excluded. In a later analysis, most CMV-associated TCR beta chains were found to appear HLA-restricted, with HLA associations seemingly driven largely by CMV exposure. Compared with the 666-donor mean, donors in an Asian-associated ancestry cluster had fewer N-insertions in productive TCRs, according to a later genetic analysis. Because HLA typing was missing for some donors at each locus, association tests included only the typed subset. In an earlier analysis of fewer than 750 of the donors, most TCR beta V segments were observed in productive rearrangements about 90% or about 30% of the time, broadly matching IMGT annotations. In a later analysis, HLA-associated TCR beta chains were found to be more clonally expanded and to have lower generation probabilities than equally common non-associated chains. Most TCR sequences were observed very rarely across donors, whereas some public TCRs were present in many individuals. In vitro tests confirmed that a few of the cytomegalovirus-associated TCR beta chains recognize cytomegalovirus antigens. In a later analysis, the rate of TCR association differed among HLA loci, with DRB1 alleles having the most associated TCRs and HLA-C alleles having the fewest. Presence/absence analyses assumed roughly uniform sequencing depth across donors, an assumption that may not hold. When HLA alleles, especially DR and DQ, strongly co-occurred, TCR associations were difficult to assign to individual alleles. About 17 rarely observed V segments, including chromosome 9 orphons, were excluded from the earlier analysis of about 600 of the donors because counts were too low. Correlated functional status among segregating V segments might reflect linkage disequilibrium, but an unknown experimental factor could not be ruled out. Immune exposure information for the cohort was limited to CMV serostatus. Only TCR beta chains were sequenced in this cohort, and the absence of alpha or paired-chain data limited detectable features. A cluster of highly shared sequence variants was judged likely to represent a technical artifact of the sequencing pipeline. In a later analysis, about 16,000 TCR beta sequences were associated with specific HLA alleles at a false discovery rate of 0.05. In a later genetic analysis, a missense DCLRE1C variant was associated with V-gene and J-gene trimming of TCR beta chains, and the association was replicated in an independent cohort. A further reported finding was that TCR beta sequences accurately predicted the HLA-A and HLA-B alleles for most subjects in the first cohort. The classifier was reported to diagnose cytomegalovirus status with high specificity and sensitivity in both the original and validation cohorts.

CDR1 SGHTA and CDR2 FQGNSA are derived from the germline V gene. The CDR3 numbers 14 residues from cysteine through phenylalanine. This entry keeps only the CDR3 DNA: 42 bases, framed from base 1. Trimming takes 5 bases from V and 4 bases from J, and the germline ends sit 14 bases apart. The cohort consisted of 666 healthy bone marrow donors. At the time of sampling, every cohort member was nominally healthy, though immune exposures that went unrecorded were likely present. The donor tested CMV seropositive and was one of the 289 seropositive cohort members. Every donor gave a peripheral blood sample, and the peripheral blood mononuclear cells from that sample were used for TCR beta sequencing. Genomic DNA was extracted from the blood cell samples with the Qiagen DNeasy Blood Extraction Kit.

The source material was PBMCs. The chain joins TRBV7-2 to TRBJ1-2, and the D gene may be TRBD1, 6 bases matching. This TCR derives from an older woman in good health and CMV-seropositive. The DNA sequence is given as TGTGCCAGCAGCCGTCAGGGGCTGGGCTATGGCTACACCTTC. Its coded protein is CASSRQGLGYGYTF.